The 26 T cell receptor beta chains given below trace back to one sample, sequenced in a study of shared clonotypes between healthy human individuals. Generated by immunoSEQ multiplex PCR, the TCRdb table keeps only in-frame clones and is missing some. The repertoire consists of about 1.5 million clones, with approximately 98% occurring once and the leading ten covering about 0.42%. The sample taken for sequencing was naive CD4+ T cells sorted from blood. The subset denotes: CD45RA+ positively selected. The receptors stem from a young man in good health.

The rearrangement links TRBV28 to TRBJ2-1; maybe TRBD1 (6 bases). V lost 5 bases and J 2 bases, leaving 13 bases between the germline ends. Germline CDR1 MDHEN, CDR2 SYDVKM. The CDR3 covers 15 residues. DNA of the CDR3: TGTGCCAGCAGTGCGCCCAAGGGGGCCTACAATGAGCAGTTCTTC. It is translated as CASSAPKGAYNEQFF.

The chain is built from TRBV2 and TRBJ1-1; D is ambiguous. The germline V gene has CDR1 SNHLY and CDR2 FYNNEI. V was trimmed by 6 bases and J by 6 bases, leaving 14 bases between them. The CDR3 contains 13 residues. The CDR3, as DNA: TGTGCCAGCAGCTGGGGTATTCGTGCTGAAGCTTTCTTT. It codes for CASSWGIRAEAFF.

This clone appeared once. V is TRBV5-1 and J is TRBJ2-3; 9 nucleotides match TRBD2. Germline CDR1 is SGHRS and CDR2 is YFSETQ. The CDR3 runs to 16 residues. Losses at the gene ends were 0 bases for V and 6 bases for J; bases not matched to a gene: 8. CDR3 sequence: CASSLEGGRAGDTQYF. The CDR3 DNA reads TGCGCCAGCAGCTTGGAAGGCGGGAGGGCAGGGGATACGCAGTATTTT.

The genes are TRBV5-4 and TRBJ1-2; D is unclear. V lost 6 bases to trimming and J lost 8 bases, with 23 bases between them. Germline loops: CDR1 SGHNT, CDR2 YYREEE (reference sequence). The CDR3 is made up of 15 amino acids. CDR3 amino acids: CASTPRISASGGYTF. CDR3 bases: TGTGCCAGCACCCCGCGGATCAGCGCCTCCGGAGGCTACACCTTC.

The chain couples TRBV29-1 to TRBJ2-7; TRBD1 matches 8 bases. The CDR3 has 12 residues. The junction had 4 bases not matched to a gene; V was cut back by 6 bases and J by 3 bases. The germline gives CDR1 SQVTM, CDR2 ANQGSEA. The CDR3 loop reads CSVKGQGYEQYF. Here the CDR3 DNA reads TGCAGCGTGAAAGGACAGGGCTACGAGCAGTACTTC.

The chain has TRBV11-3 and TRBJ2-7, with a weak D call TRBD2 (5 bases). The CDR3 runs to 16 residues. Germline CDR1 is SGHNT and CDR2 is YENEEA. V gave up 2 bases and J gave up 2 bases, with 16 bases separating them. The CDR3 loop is CASSLRAGLPAYEQYF. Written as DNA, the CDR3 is TGTGCCAGCAGCTTAAGGGCAGGACTTCCAGCCTACGAGCAGTACTTC.

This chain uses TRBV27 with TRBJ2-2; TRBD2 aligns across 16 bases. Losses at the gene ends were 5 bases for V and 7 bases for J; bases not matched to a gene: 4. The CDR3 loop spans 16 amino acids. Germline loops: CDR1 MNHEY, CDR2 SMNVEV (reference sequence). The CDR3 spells CASSQGLAGGFGELFF. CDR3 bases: TGTGCCAGCAGTCAGGGACTAGCGGGAGGGTTCGGGGAGCTGTTTTTT.

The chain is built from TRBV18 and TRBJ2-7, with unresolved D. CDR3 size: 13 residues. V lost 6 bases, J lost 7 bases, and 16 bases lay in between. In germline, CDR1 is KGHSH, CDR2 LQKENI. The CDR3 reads CASSQDRSWEQYF. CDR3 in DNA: TGTGCCAGCTCGCAAGACCGTTCCTGGGAGCAGTACTTC.

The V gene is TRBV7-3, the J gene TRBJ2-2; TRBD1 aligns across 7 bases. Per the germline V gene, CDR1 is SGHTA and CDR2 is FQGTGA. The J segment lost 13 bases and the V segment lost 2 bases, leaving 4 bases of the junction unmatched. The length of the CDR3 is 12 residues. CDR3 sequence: CASSLGTDGLFF. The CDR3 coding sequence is TGTGCCAGCAGCTTAGGGACAGACGGGCTGTTTTTT.

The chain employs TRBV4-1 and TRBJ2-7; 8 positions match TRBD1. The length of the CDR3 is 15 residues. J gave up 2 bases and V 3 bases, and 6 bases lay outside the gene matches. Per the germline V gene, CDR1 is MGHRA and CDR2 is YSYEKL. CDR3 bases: TGCGCCAGCAGCCAGGGGAGGACAGGGACCTACGAGCAGTACTTC. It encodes CASSQGRTGTYEQYF.

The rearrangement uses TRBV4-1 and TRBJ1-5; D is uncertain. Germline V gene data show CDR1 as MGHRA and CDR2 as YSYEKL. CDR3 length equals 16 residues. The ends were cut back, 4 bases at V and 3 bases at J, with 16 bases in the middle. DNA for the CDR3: TGCGCCAGCAGCCCGCGGACGGCAGGCGCCAATCAGCCCCAGCATTTT. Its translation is CASSPRTAGANQPQHF.

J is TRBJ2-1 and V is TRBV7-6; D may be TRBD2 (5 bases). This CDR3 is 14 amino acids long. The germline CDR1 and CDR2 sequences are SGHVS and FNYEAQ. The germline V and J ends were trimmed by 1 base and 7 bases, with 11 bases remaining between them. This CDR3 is CASSLVPGRNEQFF. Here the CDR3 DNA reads TGTGCCAGCAGCTTAGTTCCGGGAAGGAATGAGCAGTTCTTC.

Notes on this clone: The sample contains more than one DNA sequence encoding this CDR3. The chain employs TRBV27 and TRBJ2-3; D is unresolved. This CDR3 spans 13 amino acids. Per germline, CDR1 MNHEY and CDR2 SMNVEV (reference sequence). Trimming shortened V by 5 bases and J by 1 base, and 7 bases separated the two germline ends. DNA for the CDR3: TGTGCCAGCAGTCTCCTAGGCACAGATACGCAGTATTTT. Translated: CASSLLGTDTQYF.

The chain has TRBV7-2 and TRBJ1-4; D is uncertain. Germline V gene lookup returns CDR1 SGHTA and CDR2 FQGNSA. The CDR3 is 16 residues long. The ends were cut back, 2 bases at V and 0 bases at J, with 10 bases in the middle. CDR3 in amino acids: CASSLIARATNEKLFF. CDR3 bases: TGTGCCAGCAGCTTAATCGCCCGGGCAACTAATGAAAAACTGTTTTTT.

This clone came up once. The CDR3 is CASSPRTGGYEQYF. For the CDR3, the DNA is TGTGCCAGCAGCCCCCGGACAGGGGGCTACGAGCAGTACTTC. This chain connects TRBV9 to TRBJ2-7; the match to TRBD1 covers 10 bases. The CDR3 length is 14 residues. Germline-derived CDR1 and CDR2 are SGDLS and YYNGEE. The V and J ends lost 4 bases and 3 bases, in that order; junction bases with no gene match: 4.

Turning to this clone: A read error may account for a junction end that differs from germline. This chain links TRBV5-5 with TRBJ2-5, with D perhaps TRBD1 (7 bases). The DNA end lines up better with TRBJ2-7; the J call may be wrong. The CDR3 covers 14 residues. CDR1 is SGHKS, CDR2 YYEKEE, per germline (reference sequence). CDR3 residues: CAGSPSGGFYEQYF. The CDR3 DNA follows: TGTGCCGGCAGCCCGTCAGGGGGGTTCTACGAGCAGTACTTC.

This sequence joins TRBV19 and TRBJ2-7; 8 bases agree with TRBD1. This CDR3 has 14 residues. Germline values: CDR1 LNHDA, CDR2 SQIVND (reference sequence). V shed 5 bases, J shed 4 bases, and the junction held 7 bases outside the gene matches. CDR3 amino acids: CASSVRTGTYEQYF. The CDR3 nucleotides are TGTGCCAGTAGTGTCCGGACAGGGACGTACGAGCAGTACTTC.

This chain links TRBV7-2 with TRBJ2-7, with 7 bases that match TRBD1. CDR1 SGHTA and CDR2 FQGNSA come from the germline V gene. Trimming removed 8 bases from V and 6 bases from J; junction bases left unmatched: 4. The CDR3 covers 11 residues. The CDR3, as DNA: TGTGCCAGCGAACGGGACAGCGAGCAGTACTTC. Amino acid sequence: CASERDSEQYF.

The CDR3, as DNA: TGTGCCAGCTCACCACCGGGACTAGCGGGAGGGCCCCACGAGCAGTACTTC. Its translation: CASSPPGLAGGPHEQYF. V usage is TRBV18 and J usage is TRBJ2-7, with 16 nucleotides matching TRBD2. CDR1 is KGHSH and CDR2 is LQKENI in the germline V gene. This CDR3 contains 17 residues. V was pared by 0 bases and J by 5 bases, with 4 bases of the junction left unmatched.

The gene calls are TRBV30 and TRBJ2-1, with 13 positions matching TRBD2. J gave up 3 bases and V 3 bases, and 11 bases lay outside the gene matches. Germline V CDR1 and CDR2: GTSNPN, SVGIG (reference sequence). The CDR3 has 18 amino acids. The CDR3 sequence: CAWSERTSGSYIYNEQFF. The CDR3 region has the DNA TGTGCCTGGAGCGAGAGGACTAGCGGGAGTTACATCTACAATGAGCAGTTCTTC.

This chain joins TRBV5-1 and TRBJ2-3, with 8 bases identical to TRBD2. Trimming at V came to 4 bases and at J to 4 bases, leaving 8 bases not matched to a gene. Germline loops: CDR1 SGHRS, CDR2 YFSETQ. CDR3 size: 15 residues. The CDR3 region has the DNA TGCGCCAGCAGCCGGGGGGTAGCGGGGCCAGATACGCAGTATTTT. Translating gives CASSRGVAGPDTQYF.

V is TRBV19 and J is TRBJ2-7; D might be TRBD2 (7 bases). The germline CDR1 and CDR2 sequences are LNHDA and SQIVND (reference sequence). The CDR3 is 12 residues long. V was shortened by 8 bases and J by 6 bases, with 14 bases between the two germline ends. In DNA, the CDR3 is TGTGCCAGTCGGGGGGCAATGGGCGAGCAGTACTTC. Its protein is CASRGAMGEQYF.

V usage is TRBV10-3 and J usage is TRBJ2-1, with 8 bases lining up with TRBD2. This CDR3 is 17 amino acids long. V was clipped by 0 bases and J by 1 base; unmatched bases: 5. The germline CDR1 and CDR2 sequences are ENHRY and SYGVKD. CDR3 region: CAISESKSGGSYNEQFF. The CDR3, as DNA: TGTGCCATCAGTGAGTCAAAAAGCGGGGGATCCTACAATGAGCAGTTCTTC.

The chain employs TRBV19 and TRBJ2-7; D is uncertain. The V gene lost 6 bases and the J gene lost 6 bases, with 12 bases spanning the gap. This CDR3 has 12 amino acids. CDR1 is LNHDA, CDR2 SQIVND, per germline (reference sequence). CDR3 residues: CASSRSGIEQYF. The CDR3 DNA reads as TGTGCCAGTAGCCGTTCGGGTATCGAGCAGTACTTC.

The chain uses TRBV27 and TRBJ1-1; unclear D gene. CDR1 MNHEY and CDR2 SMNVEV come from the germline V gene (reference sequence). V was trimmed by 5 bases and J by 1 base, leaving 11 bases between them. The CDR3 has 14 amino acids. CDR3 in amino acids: CASSPYSSNTEAFF. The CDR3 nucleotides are TGTGCCAGCAGTCCCTATTCATCGAACACTGAAGCTTTCTTT.

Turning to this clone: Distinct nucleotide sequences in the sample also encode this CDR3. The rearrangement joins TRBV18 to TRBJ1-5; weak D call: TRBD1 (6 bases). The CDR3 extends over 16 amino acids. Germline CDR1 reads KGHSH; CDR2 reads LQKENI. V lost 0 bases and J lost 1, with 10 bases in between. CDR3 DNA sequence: TGTGCCAGCTCACCACCGGGGGGGCGAAGCAATCAGCCCCAGCATTTT. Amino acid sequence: CASSPPGGRSNQPQHF.